What follows are 11 T cell receptor beta chains derived from one specimen sequenced in a study of T cell responses to AZD1222 COVID-19 vaccine. Some clones are missing from TCRdb's copy, which holds only in-frame ones; the method was immunoSEQ multiplex PCR. The sample has some 150,000 clones; more than 85% are singletons. The sample consisted of peripheral blood, taken on day 0 of AZD1222 vaccination. These TCRs come from an adult in good health.

V and J are TRBV19 and TRBJ1-6, with D uncertain. The V end was cut by 6 bases, the J end by 4 bases, with 10 bases between. This CDR3 comprises 14 residues. CDR1 and CDR2 from the germline V gene are LNHDA and SQIVND (reference sequence). Here the CDR3 reads CASSLERYNSPLHF. CDR3 nucleotides: TGTGCCAGTAGCCTCGAGAGGTATAATTCACCCCTCCACTTT.

The chain carries TRBV3-1 (or the pseudogene TRBV3-2) and TRBJ1-5; D is possibly TRBD1 (5 bases). V lost 4 bases and J 0 bases, leaving 10 bases between the germline ends. The germline V gene has CDR1 LGHDT and CDR2 YNNKEL (reference sequence). The CDR3 has 15 amino acids. CDR3 bases: TGTGCCAGCAGCCGGGAGGGGTATAGCAATCAGCCCCAGCATTTT. As protein: CASSREGYSNQPQHF.

This chain links TRBV7-9 with TRBJ2-7; D is perhaps TRBD1 or TRBD2 (5 bases each). V was clipped by 6 bases and J by 6 bases, with 18 bases between them. This CDR3 has 14 amino acids. Germline lookup yields CDR1 SEHNR and CDR2 FQNEAQ (reference sequence). CDR3 amino acids: CASSSRGGKGEQYF. CDR3 coding DNA: TGTGCCAGCAGTTCCCGTGGGGGTAAGGGCGAGCAGTACTTC.

The chain is built from TRBV3-1 (or the pseudogene TRBV3-2) and TRBJ2-2, with TRBD2 identical over 9 bases. The V gene end was trimmed by 1 base and the J gene end by 3 bases; junction bases not matched to a gene: 9. Germline lookup yields CDR1 LGHDT and CDR2 YNNKEL (reference sequence). This CDR3 region has 18 residues. The CDR3 sequence is CASSQAGASGKYTGELFF. CDR3 DNA: TGTGCCAGCAGCCAAGCTGGGGCTAGCGGGAAATACACCGGGGAGCTGTTTTTT.

The chain combines TRBV7-2 with TRBJ1-5, with TRBD1 identical over 7 bases. V was clipped by 5 bases and J by 0 bases; unmatched bases: 4. Looked up from germline, CDR1 is SGHTA and CDR2 is FQGNSA. This CDR3 contains 15 residues. The chain's CDR3 is CASSHTGVSNQPQHF. The CDR3 coding sequence is TGTGCCAGCAGCCACACAGGGGTTAGCAATCAGCCCCAGCATTTT.

In regard to this clone: No DNA is shown, since the ends of the CDR3 on it are uncertain; the CDR3 is the one TCRdb lists. V is TRBV19 and J is TRBJ2-7; TRBD1, the table's D call, lacks a check against the DNA. In germline, CDR1 is LNHDA, CDR2 SQIVND (reference sequence). Both ends counted, the CDR3 spans 16 residues. CDR3 amino acids: CASKVYGADVPGEQYF.

The chain couples TRBV12-3 or TRBV12-4 to TRBJ2-3; no clear D gene. This CDR3 comprises 13 residues. V gave up 3 bases and J gave up 2 bases, with 6 bases separating them. The CDR3 spells CASSFADTDTQYF. The DNA of the CDR3 is TGTGCCAGCAGTTTCGCCGACACAGATACGCAGTATTTT.

The genes are TRBV7-2 and TRBJ1-2; 8 nucleotides agree with TRBD1. Germline-derived CDR1 and CDR2 are SGHTA and FQGNSA. There are 14 residues in the CDR3. Germline trimming cut 5 bases from V and 5 bases from J; bases unmatched to any gene: 7. CDR3 residues: CASSGDRGRYGYTF. The CDR3 DNA is TGTGCCAGCAGCGGAGACAGGGGAAGGTATGGCTACACCTTC.

The genes are TRBV5-6 and TRBJ2-1, with D possibly TRBD1 on 6 matching bases. The germline V gene has CDR1 SGHDT and CDR2 YYEEEE. V gave up 4 bases and J gave up 10 bases, with 12 bases separating them. CDR3 length: 12 amino acids. CDR3 DNA: TGTGCCAGCAGCGACAGGTCATGGGAGCAGTTCTTC. Translated: CASSDRSWEQFF.

The chain joins TRBV10-3 to TRBJ1-2; D unclear. The CDR3 has 13 amino acids. Trimming took off 5 bases at V and 3 bases at J, with 10 bases between the two ends. Per germline, CDR1 ENHRY and CDR2 SYGVKD. As DNA, the CDR3 is TGTGCCATCAGTTCAGGAGTCGACTATGGCTACACCTTC. This codes for CAISSGVDYGYTF.

The chain links TRBV6-5 to TRBJ1-1; TRBD1 matches 8 bases. The CDR3 loop spans 15 amino acids. J was trimmed by 4 bases and V by 2 bases; bases with no gene match: 6. Germline V gene data show CDR1 as MNHEY and CDR2 as SVGAGI. The CDR3 is CASSYPGQGSTEAFF. CDR3 nucleotides: TGTGCCAGCAGTTACCCCGGACAGGGTAGCACTGAAGCTTTCTTT.